These T cell receptor beta chains were read from a single sample in a study of cytomegalovirus exposure and HLA in healthy donors. This table comes from immunoSEQ multiplex PCR, and its TCRdb copy is limited to in-frame clones, with some not included. Of 160,000 or so clones listed, around 73% are singletons. Material for sequencing was PBMCs. Source of these receptors: a male donor in good health and CMV-seronegative. Each CDR3 is given with its conserved first and last residue. The D gene is left open where the match is weak. Clone sizes are given selectively: once, few, many, or a class where the clone is expanded.

CDR3 length,V gene,D gene,J gene,clone size,CDR3 DNA,CDR3 protein
15,TRBV13,TRBD1,TRBJ2-3,-,TGTGCCAGCAGGCGACAGGGGGCTAGCACAGATACGCAGTATTTT,CASRRQGASTDTQYF
14,TRBV9,TRBD2,TRBJ2-7,few,TGTGCCAGCAGCCCCAGCGGGAGGGCGTACGAGCAGTACTTC,CASSPSGRAYEQYF
17,TRBV5-1,TRBD2,TRBJ2-3,-,TGCGCCAGCAGCATGACCCTAGCGGGAGAGCGGAAAGATACGCAGTATTTT,CASSMTLAGERKDTQYF
14,TRBV19,TRBD1,TRBJ2-1,-,TGTGCCAGTAGTACACAGGGGGTCTACAATGAGCAGTTCTTC,CASSTQGVYNEQFF
16,TRBV2,-,TRBJ2-1,few,TGTGCCAGCAGTGAATCATTTGGACTAGGGGGGAATGAGCAGTTCTTC,CASSESFGLGGNEQFF
15,TRBV10-3,-,TRBJ1-2,-,TGTGCCATCAGTGAGCCGGACAAAGCTAACTATGGCTACACCTTC,CAISEPDKANYGYTF
13,TRBV7-9,-,TRBJ2-7,-,TGTGCCAGCAGCTTTCTGCAGGGATACGAGCAGTACTTC,CASSFLQGYEQYF
17,TRBV10-3,TRBD2,TRBJ2-2,-,TGTGCCATCAGTGTTTCGGGGACTAGCGGGGGGGCCGGGGAGCTGTTTTTT,CAISVSGTSGGAGELFF
17,TRBV5-5,TRBD2,TRBJ2-2,once,TGTGCCAGCAGCTTGGAGGTCGGCGGGAGAACGTCCGGGGAGCTGTTTTTT,CASSLEVGGRTSGELFF
14,TRBV15,TRBD1,TRBJ2-5,-,TGTGCCACCAGCAGGGACAGGGGACAAGAGACCCAGTACTTC,CATSRDRGQETQYF
13,TRBV29-1,-,TRBJ2-6,-,TGCAGCGTTCTAGACTCTGGGGCCAACGTCCTGACTTTC,CSVLDSGANVLTF
14,TRBV29-1,TRBD1,TRBJ1-2,-,TGCAGCGTTGAGGGACAGCCTTTCACGGGCGGCTACACCTTC,CSVEGQPFTGGYTF
15,TRBV11-2,-,TRBJ2-1,-,TGTGCCAGCAGCCCCTTGGGGGAGGTTTACAATGAGCAGTTCTTC,CASSPLGEVYNEQFF
13,TRBV6-5,-,TRBJ1-1,-,TGTGCCAGCAGTTACGGGCAGAACACTGAAGCTTTCTTT,CASSYGQNTEAFF
15,TRBV9,-,TRBJ1-3,-,TGTGCCAGCAGCGTAGGGGGCCAGGCCGGAAACACCATATATTTT,CASSVGGQAGNTIYF
15,TRBV7-9,-,TRBJ2-7,-,TGTGCCAGCAGCTCGGGGGACCGCCACCTCTACGAGCAGTACTTC,CASSSGDRHLYEQYF
14,TRBV19,-,TRBJ1-2,-,TGTGCCAGTACCCCAACAGGGTTTATCGGTGGCTACACCTTC,CASTPTGFIGGYTF
17,TRBV5-6,-,TRBJ1-2,few,TGTGCCAGCAGCTCCGGGGCAGGGGACACCTATAACTATGGCTACACCTTC,CASSSGAGDTYNYGYTF
11,TRBV12-5,TRBD1,TRBJ1-2,once,TGTGTACTACAGGGGGGCTATGGCTACACCTTC,CVLQGGYGYTF
14,TRBV2,-,TRBJ1-6,few,TGTGCCAGCAGTGCAGGGAGGAAGAATTCACCCCTCCACTTT,CASSAGRKNSPLHF
15,TRBV7-9,-,TRBJ2-7,-,TGTGCCAGCAGCTCGACAGTTCCGAGCTCCTACGAGCAGTACTTC,CASSSTVPSSYEQYF
15,TRBV15,-,TRBJ2-7,-,TGTGCCACCAGCAGAGTTATTCCAGGGGAGTACGAGCAGTACTTC,CATSRVIPGEYEQYF
15,TRBV9,TRBD1,TRBJ1-1,few,TGTGCCAGCAGCGGAGACAGGGCAGGTGGCACTGAAGCTTTCTTT,CASSGDRAGGTEAFF
14,TRBV27,-,TRBJ2-3,-,TGTGCCAGCAGTAAACAGACAGGCACAGATACGCAGTATTTT,CASSKQTGTDTQYF
13,TRBV7-8,-,TRBJ2-5,-,TGTGCCAGCAGCTTATCAGATCAAGAGACCCAGTACTTC,CASSLSDQETQYF
15,TRBV19,TRBD2,TRBJ2-5,-,TGTGCCAGTAGTATAGGGCTAGCGGGGAGGGAGACCCAGTACTTC,CASSIGLAGRETQYF
14,TRBV7-3,-,TRBJ2-1,-,TGTGCCAGCAGCTTAGGCCGGGATTACAATGAGCAGTTCTTC,CASSLGRDYNEQFF
16,TRBV7-2,TRBD2,TRBJ2-3,-,TGTGCCAGCAGCTTAGGCGGACTAGCGGGGTCAGATACGCAGTATTTT,CASSLGGLAGSDTQYF
14,TRBV5-1,TRBD1,TRBJ2-4,-,TGCGCCAGCAGCTTAGGGACAGAGAAAAACATTCAGTACTTC,CASSLGTEKNIQYF
17,TRBV28,TRBD2,TRBJ2-7,-,TGTGCCAGCAGTTTTCATCGACTAGCGGGATCCTCCTACGAGCAGTACTTC,CASSFHRLAGSSYEQYF
14,TRBV7-3,-,TRBJ1-1,-,TGTGCCAGCAGCCCAAATGGGAGAGGGACTGAAGCTTTCTTT,CASSPNGRGTEAFF